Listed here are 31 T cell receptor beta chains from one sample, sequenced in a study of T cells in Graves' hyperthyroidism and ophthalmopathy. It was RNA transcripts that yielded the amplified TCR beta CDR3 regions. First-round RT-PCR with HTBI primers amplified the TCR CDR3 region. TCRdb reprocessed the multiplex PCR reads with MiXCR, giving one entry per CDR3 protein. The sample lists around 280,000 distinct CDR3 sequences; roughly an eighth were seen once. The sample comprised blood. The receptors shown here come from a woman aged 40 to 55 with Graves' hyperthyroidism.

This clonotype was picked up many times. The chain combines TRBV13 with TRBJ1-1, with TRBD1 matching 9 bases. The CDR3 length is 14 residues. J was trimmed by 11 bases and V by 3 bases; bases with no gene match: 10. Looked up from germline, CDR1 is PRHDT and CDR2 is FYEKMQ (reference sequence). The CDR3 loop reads CASSLTGTGTSAFF. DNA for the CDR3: TGTGCCAGCAGCTTGACCGGGACAGGGACGTCTGCTTTCTTT.

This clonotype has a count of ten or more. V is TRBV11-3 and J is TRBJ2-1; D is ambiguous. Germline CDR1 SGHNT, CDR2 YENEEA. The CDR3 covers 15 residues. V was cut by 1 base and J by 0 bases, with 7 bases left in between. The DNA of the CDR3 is TGTGCCAGCAGCTTAGTCCCTGGCTCCTACAATGAGCAGTTCTTC. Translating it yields CASSLVPGSYNEQFF.

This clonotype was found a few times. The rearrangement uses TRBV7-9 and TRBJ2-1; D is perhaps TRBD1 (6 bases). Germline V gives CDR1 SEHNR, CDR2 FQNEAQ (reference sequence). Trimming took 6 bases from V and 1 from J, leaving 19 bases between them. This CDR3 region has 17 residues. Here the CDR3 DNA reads TGTGCCAGCAGACCACCACAGGGTAGTAGGTCCTACAATGAGCAGTTCTTC. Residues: CASRPPQGSRSYNEQFF.

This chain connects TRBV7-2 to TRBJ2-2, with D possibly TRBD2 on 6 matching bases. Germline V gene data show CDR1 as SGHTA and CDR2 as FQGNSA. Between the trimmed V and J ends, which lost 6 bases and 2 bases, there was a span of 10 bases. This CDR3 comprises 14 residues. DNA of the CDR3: TGTGCCAGCAGGCCGGGACTCAACACCGGGGAGCTGTTTTTT. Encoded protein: CASRPGLNTGELFF.

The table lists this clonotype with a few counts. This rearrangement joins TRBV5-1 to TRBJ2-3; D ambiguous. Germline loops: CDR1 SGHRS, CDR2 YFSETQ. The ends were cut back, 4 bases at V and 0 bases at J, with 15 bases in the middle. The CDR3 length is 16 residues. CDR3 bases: TGCGCCAGCAGCCCGGAAGGGCAAACTAGCACAGATACGCAGTATTTT. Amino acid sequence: CASSPEGQTSTDTQYF.

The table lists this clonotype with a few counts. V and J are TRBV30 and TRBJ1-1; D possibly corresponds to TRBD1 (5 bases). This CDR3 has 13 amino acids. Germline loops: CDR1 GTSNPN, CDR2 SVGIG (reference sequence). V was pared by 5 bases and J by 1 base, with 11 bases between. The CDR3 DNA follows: TGTGCCTGGGGGGGGGGGTCGAACACTGAAGCTTTCTTT. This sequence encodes CAWGGGSNTEAFF. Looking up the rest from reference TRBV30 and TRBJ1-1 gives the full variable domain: SQTIHQWPATLVQPVGSPLSLECTVEGTSNPNLYWYRQAAGRGLQLLFYSVGIGQISSEVPQNLSASRPQDRQFILSSKKLLLSDSGFYLCAWGGGSNTEAFFGQGTRLTVV.

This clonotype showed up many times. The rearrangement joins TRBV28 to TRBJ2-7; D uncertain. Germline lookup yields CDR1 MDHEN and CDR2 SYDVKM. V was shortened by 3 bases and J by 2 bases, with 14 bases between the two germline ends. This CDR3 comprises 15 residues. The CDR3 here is CASSLKAYPPYEQYF. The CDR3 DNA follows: TGTGCCAGCAGTTTGAAGGCCTACCCGCCCTACGAGCAGTACTTC.

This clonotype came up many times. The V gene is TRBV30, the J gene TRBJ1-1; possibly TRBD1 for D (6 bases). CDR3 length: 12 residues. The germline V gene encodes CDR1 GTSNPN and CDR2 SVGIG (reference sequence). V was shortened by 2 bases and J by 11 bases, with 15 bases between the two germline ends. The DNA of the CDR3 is TGTGCCTGGAGTTCCCGAGGGGGGGTCGCTTTCTTT. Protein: CAWSSRGGVAFF.

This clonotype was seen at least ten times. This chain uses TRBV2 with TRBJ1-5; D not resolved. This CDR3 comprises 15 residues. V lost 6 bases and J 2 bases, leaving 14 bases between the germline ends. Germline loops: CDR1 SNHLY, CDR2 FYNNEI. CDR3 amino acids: CASRLVPRGNQPQHF. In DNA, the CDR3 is TGTGCCAGCAGACTCGTCCCCCGGGGCAATCAGCCCCAGCATTTT.

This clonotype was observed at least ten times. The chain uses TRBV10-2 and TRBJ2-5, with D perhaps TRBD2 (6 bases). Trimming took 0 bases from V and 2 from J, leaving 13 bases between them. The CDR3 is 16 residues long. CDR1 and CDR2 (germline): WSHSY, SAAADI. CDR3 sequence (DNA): TGCGCCAGCAGTGAGTCGAAAGCGGGCCCGCAAGAGACCCAGTACTTC. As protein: CASSESKAGPQETQYF.

In DNA, the CDR3 is TGTGCCAGCTCACCCGACATCCACTACGAGCAGTACTTC. This encodes CASSPDIHYEQYF. The chain has TRBV18 and TRBJ2-7; D unclear. V was cut by 3 bases and J by 3 bases, with 9 bases left in between. Per germline, CDR1 KGHSH and CDR2 LQKENI. The CDR3 runs 13 residues.

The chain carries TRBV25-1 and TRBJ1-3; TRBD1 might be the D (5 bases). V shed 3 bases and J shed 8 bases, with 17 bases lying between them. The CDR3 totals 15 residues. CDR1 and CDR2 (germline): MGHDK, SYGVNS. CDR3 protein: CASSDSRGTGDTIYF. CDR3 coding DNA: TGTGCCAGCAGTGATTCGAGGGGTACCGGCGACACCATATATTTT. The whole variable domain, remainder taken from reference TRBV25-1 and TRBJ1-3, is EADIYQTPRYLVIGTGKKITLECSQTMGHDKMYWYQQDPGMELHLIHYSYGVNSTEKGDLSSESTVSRIRTEHFPLTLESARPSHTSQYLCASSDSRGTGDTIYFGEGSWLTVV.

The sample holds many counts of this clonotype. The CDR3 region is CSATTGGHYGYTF. DNA of the CDR3: TGCAGTGCTACAACAGGGGGTCACTATGGCTACACCTTC. The chain uses TRBV20-1 and TRBJ1-2; 8 positions match TRBD1. V shed 4 bases, J shed 3 bases, and the junction held 4 bases outside the gene matches. CDR1 is DFQATT and CDR2 is SNEGSKA in the germline V gene (reference sequence). This CDR3 has 13 amino acids.

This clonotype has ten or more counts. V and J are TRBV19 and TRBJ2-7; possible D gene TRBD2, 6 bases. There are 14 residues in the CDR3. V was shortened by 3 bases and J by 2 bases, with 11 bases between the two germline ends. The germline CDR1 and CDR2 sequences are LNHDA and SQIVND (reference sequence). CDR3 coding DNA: TGTGCCAGTAGTATCTTGGAGGGGCCCTACGAGCAGTACTTC. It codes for CASSILEGPYEQYF.

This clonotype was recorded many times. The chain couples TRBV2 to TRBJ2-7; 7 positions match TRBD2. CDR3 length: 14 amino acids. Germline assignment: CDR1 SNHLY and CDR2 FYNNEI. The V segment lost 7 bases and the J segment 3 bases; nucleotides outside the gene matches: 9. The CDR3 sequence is CASKAQTSSYEQYF. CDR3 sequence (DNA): TGTGCCAGCAAGGCACAGACTAGCAGCTACGAGCAGTACTTC. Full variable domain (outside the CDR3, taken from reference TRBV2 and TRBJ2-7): EPEVTQTPSHQVTQMGQEVILRCVPISNHLYFYWYRQILGQKVEFLVSFYNNEISEKSEIFDDQFSVERPDGSNFTLKIRSTKLEDSAMYFCASKAQTSSYEQYFGPGTRLTVT.

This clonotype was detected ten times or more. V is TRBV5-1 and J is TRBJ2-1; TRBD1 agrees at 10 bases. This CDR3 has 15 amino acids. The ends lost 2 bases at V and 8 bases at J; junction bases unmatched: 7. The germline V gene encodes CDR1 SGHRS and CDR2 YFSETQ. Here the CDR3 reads CASSFGQGGRDEQFF. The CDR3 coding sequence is TGCGCCAGCAGCTTCGGACAGGGGGGACGTGATGAGCAGTTCTTC.

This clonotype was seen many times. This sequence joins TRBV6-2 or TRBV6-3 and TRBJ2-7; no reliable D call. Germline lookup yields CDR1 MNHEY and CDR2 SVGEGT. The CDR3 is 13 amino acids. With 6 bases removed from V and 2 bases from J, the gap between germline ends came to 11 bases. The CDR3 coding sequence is TGTGCCAGCAGCCCCGACAACCCCTACGAGCAGTACTTC. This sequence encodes CASSPDNPYEQYF.

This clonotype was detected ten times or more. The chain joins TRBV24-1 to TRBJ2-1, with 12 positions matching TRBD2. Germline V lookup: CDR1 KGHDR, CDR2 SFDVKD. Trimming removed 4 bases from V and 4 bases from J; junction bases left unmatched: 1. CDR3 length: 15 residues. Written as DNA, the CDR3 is TGTGCCACCAGTGAAGGACTAGCGGGATACAATGAGCAGTTCTTC. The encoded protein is CATSEGLAGYNEQFF.

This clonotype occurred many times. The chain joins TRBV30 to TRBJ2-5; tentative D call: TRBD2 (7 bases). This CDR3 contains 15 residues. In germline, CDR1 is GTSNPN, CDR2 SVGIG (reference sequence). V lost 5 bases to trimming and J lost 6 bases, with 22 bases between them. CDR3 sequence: CAWGGGASQRQTQYF. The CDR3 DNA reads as TGTGCCTGGGGGGGGGGGGCCAGTCAAAGGCAGACCCAGTACTTC.

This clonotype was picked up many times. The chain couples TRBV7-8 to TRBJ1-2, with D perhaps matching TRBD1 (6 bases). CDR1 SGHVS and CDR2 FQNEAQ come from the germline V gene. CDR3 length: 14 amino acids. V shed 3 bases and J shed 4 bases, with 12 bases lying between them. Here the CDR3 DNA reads TGTGCCAGCAGCTTGGGGGCAGAAACCTATGGCTACACCTTC. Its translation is CASSLGAETYGYTF.

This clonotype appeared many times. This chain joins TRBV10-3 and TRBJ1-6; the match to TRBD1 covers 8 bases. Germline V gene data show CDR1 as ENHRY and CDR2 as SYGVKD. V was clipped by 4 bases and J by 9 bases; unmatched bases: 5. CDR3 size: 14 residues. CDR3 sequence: CAISGFQGASPLHF. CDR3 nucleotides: TGTGCCATCAGTGGCTTCCAGGGGGCTTCACCCCTCCACTTT.

CDR3 nucleotides: TGCAGTGCCATGAGACTAGCGGGACTTAGAGGGGAGACCCAGTACTTC. Its translation: CSAMRLAGLRGETQYF. The chain combines TRBV20-1 with TRBJ2-5, with 11 bases aligning to TRBD2. CDR3 length: 16 residues. Germline V gives CDR1 DFQATT, CDR2 SNEGSKA (reference sequence). V lost 6 bases and J lost 5; bases outside the gene matches: 14.

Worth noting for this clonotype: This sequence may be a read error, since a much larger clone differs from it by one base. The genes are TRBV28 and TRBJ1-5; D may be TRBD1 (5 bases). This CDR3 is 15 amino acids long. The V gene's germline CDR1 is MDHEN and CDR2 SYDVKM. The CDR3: CASSLGGGGTQPRHF. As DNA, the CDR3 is TGTGCCAGCAGCTTGGGGGGAGGAGGCACTCAGCCCCGGCATTTT.

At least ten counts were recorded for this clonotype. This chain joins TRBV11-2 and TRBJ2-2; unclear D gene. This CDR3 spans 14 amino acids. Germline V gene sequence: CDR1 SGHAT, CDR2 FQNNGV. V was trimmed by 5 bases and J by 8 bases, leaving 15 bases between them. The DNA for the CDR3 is TGTGCCAGCAGCCCCCTGACTGGGCGGGGGGAGCTGTTTTTT. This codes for CASSPLTGRGELFF.

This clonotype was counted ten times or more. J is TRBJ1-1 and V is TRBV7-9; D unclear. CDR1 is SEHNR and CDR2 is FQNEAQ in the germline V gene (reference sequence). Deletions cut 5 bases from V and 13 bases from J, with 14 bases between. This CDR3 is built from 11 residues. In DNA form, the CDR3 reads TGTGCCAGCAGCACTCAAACCGGGGATTTCTTT. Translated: CASSTQTGDFF. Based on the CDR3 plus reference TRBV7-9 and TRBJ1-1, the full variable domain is DTGVSQNPRHKITKRGQNVTFRCDPISEHNRLYWYRQTLGQGPEFLTYFQNEAQLEKSRLLSDRFSAERPKGSFSTLEIQRTEQGDSAMYLCASSTQTGDFFGQGTRLTVV.

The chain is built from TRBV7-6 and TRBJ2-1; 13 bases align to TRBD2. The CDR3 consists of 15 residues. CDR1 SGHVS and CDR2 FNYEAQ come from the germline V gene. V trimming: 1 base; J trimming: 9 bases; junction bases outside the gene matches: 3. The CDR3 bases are TGTGCCAGCAGCTTAGGACTAGCGGGAGGTTTTGAGCAGTTCTTC. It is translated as CASSLGLAGGFEQFF.

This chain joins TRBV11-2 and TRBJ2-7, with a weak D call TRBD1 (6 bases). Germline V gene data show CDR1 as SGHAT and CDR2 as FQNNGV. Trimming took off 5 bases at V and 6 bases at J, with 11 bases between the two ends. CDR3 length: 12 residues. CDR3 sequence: CASSVTGTEQYF. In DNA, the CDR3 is TGTGCCAGCAGCGTTACAGGGACCGAGCAGTACTTC.

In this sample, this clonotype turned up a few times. The CDR3 nucleotides are TGTGCCAGCAGCTCCGGGATTAGGGATGAAAAACTGTTTTTT. It is translated as CASSSGIRDEKLFF. The chain uses TRBV5-8 and TRBJ1-4; D remains unclear. The CDR3 extends over 14 amino acids. V lost 3 bases and J 6 bases, leaving 12 bases between the germline ends. Germline V gene lookup returns CDR1 SGHTS and CDR2 YDEGEE.

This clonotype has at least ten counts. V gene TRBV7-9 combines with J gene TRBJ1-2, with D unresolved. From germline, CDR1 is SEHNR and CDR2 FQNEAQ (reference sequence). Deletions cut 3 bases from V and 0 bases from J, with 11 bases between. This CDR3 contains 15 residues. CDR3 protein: CASSFSTEANYGYTF. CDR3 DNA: TGTGCCAGCAGCTTTTCAACTGAAGCTAACTATGGCTACACCTTC.

The DNA for the CDR3 is TGTGCCAGCAGCTTAGGCGGAATTAGGTCCTACAATGAGCAGTTCTTC. As protein: CASSLGGIRSYNEQFF. V is TRBV13 and J is TRBJ2-1; D is ambiguous. Deletions cut 0 bases from V and 1 base from J, with 10 bases between. This CDR3 region has 16 residues. The germline V gene encodes CDR1 PRHDT and CDR2 FYEKMQ (reference sequence).

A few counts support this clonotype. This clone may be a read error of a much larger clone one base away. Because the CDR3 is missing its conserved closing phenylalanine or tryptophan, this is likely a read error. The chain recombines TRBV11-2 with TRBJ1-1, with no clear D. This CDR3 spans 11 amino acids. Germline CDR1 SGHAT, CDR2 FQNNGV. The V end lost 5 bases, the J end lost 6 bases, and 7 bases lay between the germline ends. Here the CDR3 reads CASSQSSEAFL. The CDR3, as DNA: TGTGCCAGCAGCCAATCCTCTGAAGCTTTCCTT.